These 25 T cell receptor beta chains were all obtained from the same sample, sequenced in a study of T cell changes during pregnancy in multiple sclerosis. TCRdb keeps only in-frame clones here, not all; method: immunoSEQ multiplex PCR. The data hold fewer than 95,000 clones, with 94% observed a single time. This specimen consisted of peripheral blood, obtained in the third trimester of pregnancy. The receptors stem from a female donor with multiple sclerosis, enrolled in a pregnancy study.

The genes are TRBV9 and TRBJ2-6; 9 bases fit TRBD1. The ends lost 7 bases at V and 5 bases at J; junction bases unmatched: 4. Germline V lookup: CDR1 SGDLS, CDR2 YYNGEE. The CDR3 runs to 14 residues. The CDR3 DNA sequence: TGTGCCAGCGTCGGGACAGGGAGGGCCAACGTCCTGACTTTC. Protein product: CASVGTGRANVLTF.

V gene TRBV10-3 combines with J gene TRBJ2-6, with a possible D match to TRBD2 (7 bases). Germline CDR1 ENHRY, CDR2 SYGVKD. Trimming took off 7 bases at V and 0 bases at J, with 16 bases between the two ends. This CDR3 is built from 17 residues. This chain's CDR3 is CAITRGRGSSGANVLTF. In nucleotides, the CDR3 is TGTGCCATCACCCGAGGGAGGGGGAGCTCTGGGGCCAACGTCCTGACTTTC.

This chain connects TRBV7-6 to TRBJ2-7; perhaps TRBD2 as D (6 bases). The CDR3 is made up of 15 amino acids. Per germline, CDR1 SGHVS and CDR2 FNYEAQ. V lost 5 bases and J 7 bases, leaving 21 bases between the germline ends. The CDR3: CASSETPGAGREQYF. CDR3 in DNA: TGTGCCAGCAGCGAGACCCCGGGAGCAGGTCGGGAGCAGTACTTC.

The rearrangement links TRBV19 to TRBJ1-2; 8 bases align to TRBD1. Germline CDR1 and CDR2: LNHDA and SQIVND (reference sequence). After removal of 7 bases from V and 4 bases from J, the junction contained 11 bases not matched to a gene. The CDR3 covers 15 residues. This CDR3 is CASTGTGVLGYGYTF. CDR3 DNA sequence: TGTGCCAGTACAGGGACAGGCGTCTTGGGCTATGGCTACACCTTC.

The V and J genes are TRBV5-1 and TRBJ2-2, with 7 bases that match TRBD1. This CDR3 is built from 16 residues. The germline CDR1 and CDR2 sequences are SGHRS and YFSETQ. With V trimmed by 4 bases and J by 0 bases, 6 bases remained unmatched. The chain's CDR3 is CASSIGGSANTGELFF. The CDR3 nucleotides read TGCGCCAGCAGCATAGGGGGCTCCGCGAACACCGGGGAGCTGTTTTTT.

J is TRBJ1-3 and V is TRBV7-2; D may be TRBD1 (5 bases). The germline V gene encodes CDR1 SGHTA and CDR2 FQGNSA. The V end was cut by 5 bases, the J end by 0 bases, with 11 bases between. The CDR3 consists of 15 residues. The DNA for the CDR3 is TGTGCCAGCAGCGCCACAGGCCGCTCTGGAAACACCATATATTTT. It is translated as CASSATGRSGNTIYF.

The V call is TRBV19, the J call TRBJ2-2; the match to TRBD2 covers 8 bases. With V trimmed by 2 bases and J by 2 bases, 1 base remained unmatched. This CDR3 comprises 15 residues. Looked up from germline, CDR1 is LNHDA and CDR2 is SQIVND (reference sequence). CDR3 protein: CASSILAGNTGELFF. CDR3 DNA: TGTGCCAGTAGTATACTAGCGGGTAACACCGGGGAGCTGTTTTTT.

This chain uses TRBV7-9 with TRBJ2-3; tentative D call: TRBD2 (6 bases). This CDR3 comprises 17 residues. The V end lost 0 bases, the J end lost 0 bases, and 13 bases lay between the germline ends. Germline CDR1 reads SEHNR; CDR2 reads FQNEAQ (reference sequence). In nucleotides, the CDR3 is TGTGCCAGCAGCTTAGCGCATGGTAGCGGAAGCACAGATACGCAGTATTTT. Amino acids: CASSLAHGSGSTDTQYF.

V and J are TRBV15 and TRBJ2-2, with 10 positions matching TRBD1. In germline, CDR1 is LNHNV, CDR2 YYDKDF (reference sequence). The CDR3 covers 16 residues. The junction had 6 bases not matched to a gene; V was cut back by 2 bases and J by 6 bases. DNA for the CDR3: TGTGCCACCAGCAGAATCCCGGGACAGGGGCCCGGGGAGCTGTTTTTT. It specifies CATSRIPGQGPGELFF.

The V gene is TRBV5-4, the J gene TRBJ2-4, with TRBD2 identical over 7 bases. The ends lost 9 bases at V and 4 bases at J; junction bases unmatched: 7. The germline gives CDR1 SGHNT, CDR2 YYREEE (reference sequence). CDR3 length equals 13 residues. CDR3 sequence: CATQGGSKNIQYF. The CDR3 DNA reads as TGTGCCACCCAGGGCGGGAGTAAAAACATTCAGTACTTC.

The chain couples TRBV5-1 to TRBJ2-3, with a tentative D call TRBD1 (6 bases). The V and J ends lost 1 base and 2 bases respectively, with 11 bases between them. This CDR3 has 15 residues. Germline assignment: CDR1 SGHRS and CDR2 YFSETQ. DNA of the CDR3: TGCGCCAGCAGCTTGACAGGGCAGGTCACAGATACGCAGTATTTT. This sequence encodes CASSLTGQVTDTQYF.

This CDR3 reads CASSLGTSAPADTQYF. The CDR3 nucleotides read TGCGCCAGCAGCCTCGGGACTAGCGCCCCCGCAGATACGCAGTATTTT. This chain links TRBV5-1 with TRBJ2-3; 10 nucleotides match TRBD2. This CDR3 comprises 16 residues. Per germline, CDR1 SGHRS and CDR2 YFSETQ. Germline trimming cut 4 bases from V and 4 bases from J; bases unmatched to any gene: 9.

For the CDR3, the DNA is TGTGCCAGCAGCGTAGATACAGTCGGCACCGGGGAGCTGTTTTTT. This encodes CASSVDTVGTGELFF. The J gene is TRBJ2-2, the V gene TRBV9; D uncertain. Germline loops: CDR1 SGDLS, CDR2 YYNGEE. The CDR3 contains 15 residues. V lost 0 bases and J lost 4, with 10 bases in between.

CDR3 nucleotide sequence: TGTGCCAGCAGCCTACGGGGACAGGGGACCCAGTACTTC. Protein: CASSLRGQGTQYF. The V and J genes are TRBV7-3 and TRBJ2-5; 9 positions agree with TRBD1. The CDR3 consists of 13 residues. The germline V gene has CDR1 SGHTA and CDR2 FQGTGA. Germline trimming cut 5 bases from V and 7 bases from J; bases unmatched to any gene: 5.

This clone was seen only once. The rearrangement links TRBV5-1 to TRBJ2-5; weak D call: TRBD2 (6 bases). Germline CDR1 reads SGHRS; CDR2 reads YFSETQ. V was trimmed by 0 bases and J by 2 bases, leaving 8 bases between them. This CDR3 contains 14 residues. As DNA, the CDR3 is TGCGCCAGCAGCTTGGATGGGGGGCAAGAGACCCAGTACTTC. Protein: CASSLDGGQETQYF.

This CDR3 is CASTLLAGVLGTDTQYF. CDR3 bases: TGTGCCAGCACGCTACTAGCGGGGGTCCTGGGCACAGATACGCAGTATTTT. The chain links TRBV5-8 to TRBJ2-3, with 11 bases fitting TRBD2. CDR1 SGHTS and CDR2 YDEGEE come from the germline V gene. This CDR3 has 17 residues. The V gene end was trimmed by 6 bases and the J gene end by 1 base; junction bases not matched to a gene: 10. Looking up the rest from reference TRBV5-8 and TRBJ2-3 gives the full variable domain: EAGVTQSPTHLIKTRGQQATLRCSPISGHTSVYWYQQALGLGLQFLLWYDEGEERNRGNFPPRFSGRQFPNYSSELNVNALELEDSALYLCASTLLAGVLGTDTQYFGPGTRLTVL.

This clone was picked up one time. The chain employs TRBV18 and TRBJ1-2, with 8 bases fitting TRBD1. Germline CDR1 is KGHSH and CDR2 is LQKENI. Trimming removed 5 bases from V and 4 bases from J; junction bases left unmatched: 9. The CDR3 has 15 amino acids. The CDR3 spells CASSSGQGGGYGYTF. The CDR3 DNA sequence: TGTGCCAGCTCATCCGGACAGGGCGGAGGCTATGGCTACACCTTC.

This chain links TRBV18 with TRBJ2-7, with D possibly being TRBD1 (5 bases). The V gene's germline CDR1 is KGHSH and CDR2 LQKENI. V lost 6 bases, J lost 7 bases, and 10 bases lay in between. The CDR3 consists of 11 residues. In DNA form, the CDR3 reads TGTGCCAGCTCGGAGACAGCAGAGCAGTACTTC. Protein sequence: CASSETAEQYF. Full variable domain (rest looked up from reference TRBV18 and TRBJ2-7): NAGVMQNPRHLVRRRGQEARLRCSPMKGHSHVYWYRQLPEEGLKFMVYLQKENIIDESGMPKERFSAEFPKEGPSILRIQQVVRGDSAAYFCASSETAEQYFGPGTRLTVT.

The chain employs TRBV27 and TRBJ2-7, with D perhaps TRBD2 (5 bases). The CDR3 has 14 residues. CDR1 is MNHEY, CDR2 SMNVEV, per germline (reference sequence). Trimming shortened V by 6 bases and J by 1 base, and 13 bases separated the two germline ends. CDR3 region: CASSLGDRSYEQYF. The CDR3 nucleotides read TGTGCCAGCAGCTTGGGAGACCGATCCTACGAGCAGTACTTC.

The chain recombines TRBV6-5 with TRBJ2-1; 11 bases match TRBD2. Germline CDR1 reads MNHEY; CDR2 reads SVGAGI. The V and J ends lost 7 bases and 4 bases, in that order; junction bases with no gene match: 6. This CDR3 is 15 amino acids long. Here the CDR3 reads CASKVAGGTYNEQFF. The CDR3 DNA is TGTGCCAGCAAGGTAGCGGGAGGGACGTACAATGAGCAGTTCTTC.

The chain joins TRBV28 to TRBJ1-1; D ambiguous. V dropped 3 bases and J dropped 0 bases, with 5 bases sitting between them. The CDR3 has 13 residues. Germline V gives CDR1 MDHEN, CDR2 SYDVKM. The CDR3 coding sequence is TGTGCCAGCAGTTTTAATCTGAACACTGAAGCTTTCTTT. Its translation is CASSFNLNTEAFF.

The CDR3 is CASSHRGPNEQFF. In DNA form, the CDR3 reads TGTGCCAGCAGCCACAGGGGGCCCAATGAGCAGTTCTTC. The gene calls are TRBV5-4 and TRBJ2-1; TRBD1 matches 9 bases. The CDR3 has 13 amino acids. V was pared by 4 bases and J by 6 bases, with 2 bases of the junction left unmatched. Germline CDR1 reads SGHNT; CDR2 reads YYREEE (reference sequence).

The V and J genes are TRBV19 and TRBJ1-5, with 9 bases matching TRBD1. Germline CDR1 is LNHDA and CDR2 is SQIVND (reference sequence). Trimming cost V 0 bases and J 2 bases; bases outside gene matches: 5. This CDR3 has 17 residues. CDR3 amino acids: CASSIDQGQGGNQPQHF. CDR3 sequence (DNA): TGTGCCAGTAGTATAGATCAGGGACAGGGCGGCAATCAGCCCCAGCATTTT.

The rearrangement links TRBV19 to TRBJ2-2; 7 nucleotides align to TRBD1. Trimming took 5 bases from V and 2 from J; bases not matched to a gene: 5. Germline lookup yields CDR1 LNHDA and CDR2 SQIVND (reference sequence). The CDR3 consists of 15 residues. CDR3 in DNA: TGTGCCAGTAGTGACAGGGCTCTTAACACCGGGGAGCTGTTTTTT. Its translation: CASSDRALNTGELFF.

The genes are TRBV11-1 and TRBJ1-1; 9 bases map to TRBD1. Trimming at V came to 4 bases and at J to 11 bases, leaving 8 bases not matched to a gene. This CDR3 comprises 13 residues. Looked up from germline, CDR1 is SGHAT and CDR2 is FQDESV (reference sequence). CDR3 protein: CASSSPGQGRAFF. Written as DNA, the CDR3 is TGTGCCAGCAGCTCACCGGGACAGGGAAGGGCTTTCTTT.